The 17 T cell receptor beta chains in this list originate from one sample, sequenced in a study of T cells in Graves' hyperthyroidism and ophthalmopathy. Using RNA transcripts as the source, TCR beta CDR3 regions were amplified. An initial round of RT-PCR targeting the TCR CDR3 relied on the HTBI primer set. In TCRdb, the multiplex PCR reads were re-called with MiXCR into one record per CDR3 protein. Of a few hundred thousand distinct CDR3 sequences detected, 25% appear once; the ten largest clones hold over 70%. The sequenced material came from blood. These receptors originate from a middle-aged man with Graves' hyperthyroidism.

This chain uses TRBV28 with TRBJ2-5; TRBD1 matches 11 bases. From germline, CDR1 is MDHEN and CDR2 SYDVKM. The CDR3 spans 14 residues. The V gene end was trimmed by 3 bases and the J gene end by 6 bases; junction bases not matched to a gene: 3. In DNA form, the CDR3 reads TGTGCCAGCAGTTTGGGGACAGGGGGAAAGACCCAGTACTTC. Its translation is CASSLGTGGKTQYF.

The rearrangement uses TRBV10-3 and TRBJ2-1; 13 bases fit TRBD2. Germline V CDR1 and CDR2: ENHRY, SYGVKD. V dropped 2 bases and J dropped 7; count of bases not matched to a gene: 8. The CDR3 extends over 17 amino acids. The DNA of the CDR3 is TGTGCCATCAGTGAGGGACTAGCGGGGGACGGCAAGAATGAGCAGTTCTTC. It encodes CAISEGLAGDGKNEQFF.

J is TRBJ2-7 and V is TRBV7-9; 8 positions match TRBD2. Germline CDR1 and CDR2: SEHNR and FQNEAQ (reference sequence). This CDR3 has 13 residues. V gave up 7 bases and J gave up 5 bases; unmatched junction bases: 7. In DNA form, the CDR3 reads TGTGCCAGCACCGGGACTAGTAGTAACGAGCAGTACTTC. This gives the protein CASTGTSSNEQYF.

This clonotype was recorded once. In this CDR3 the conserved last residue, phenylalanine or tryptophan, is missing, so a read error is likely. The rearrangement joins TRBV7-3 to TRBJ2-7, with 10 bases matching TRBD1. The CDR3 is 14 residues long. Per the germline V gene, CDR1 is SGHTA and CDR2 is FQGTGA. J lost 5 bases, V lost 8 bases, and 9 bases had no gene match. The CDR3: CASSTGQGKNEQYL. The CDR3 nucleotides read TGTGCCAGCTCCACGGGACAGGGGAAGAACGAGCAGTACTTA.

This clonotype occurred a few times. This chain uses TRBV18 with TRBJ2-4; perhaps D is TRBD1 or TRBD2 (5 bases each). This CDR3 is built from 18 residues. Trimming pared 3 bases from V and 0 bases from J, leaving 18 bases between. Germline V CDR1 and CDR2: KGHSH, LQKENI. Written as DNA, the CDR3 is TGTGCCAGCTCACCGGGACGACCTGATTTTGTAGCCAAAAACATTCAGTACTTC. Amino acids: CASSPGRPDFVAKNIQYF. Full variable domain (remainder filled in from reference TRBV18 and TRBJ2-4): NAGVMQNPRHLVRRRGQEARLRCSPMKGHSHVYWYRQLPEEGLKFMVYLQKENIIDESGMPKERFSAEFPKEGPSILRIQQVVRGDSAAYFCASSPGRPDFVAKNIQYFGAGTRLSVL.

V usage is TRBV7-3 and J usage is TRBJ2-7, with TRBD2 matching over 11 bases. Germline CDR1 reads SGHTA; CDR2 reads FQGTGA. J was trimmed by 4 bases and V by 0 bases; bases with no gene match: 5. The CDR3 has 16 amino acids. The CDR3 bases are TGTGCCAGCAGCTTAACGTTTACTAGCGGGGGTTACGAGCAGTACTTC. Protein product: CASSLTFTSGGYEQYF.

The sample holds many counts of this clonotype. The V and J genes are TRBV5-1 and TRBJ2-3, with 8 bases that match TRBD2. The CDR3 has 15 amino acids. CDR1 is SGHRS and CDR2 is YFSETQ in the germline V gene. V gave up 2 bases and J gave up 2 bases; unmatched junction bases: 4. The CDR3 reads CASSLGGRTTDTQYF. In DNA, the CDR3 is TGCGCCAGCAGCTTAGGCGGGAGGACCACAGATACGCAGTATTTT.

The chain combines TRBV24-1 with TRBJ2-5, with 7 bases that match TRBD1. The CDR3 sequence is 15 residues long. Trimming removed 5 bases from V and 2 bases from J; junction bases left unmatched: 7. Looked up from germline, CDR1 is KGHDR and CDR2 is SFDVKD. The CDR3 sequence: CATSARGLGQETQYF. CDR3 DNA: TGTGCCACCAGTGCAAGGGGGCTGGGGCAAGAGACCCAGTACTTC.

This clonotype was seen many times. The J gene is TRBJ2-7, the V gene TRBV2; 7 positions agree with TRBD2. The CDR3 loop spans 14 amino acids. CDR1 and CDR2 from the germline V gene are SNHLY and FYNNEI. Trimming at V came to 8 bases and at J to 2 bases, leaving 9 bases not matched to a gene. DNA of the CDR3: TGTGCCAGCTTAAAGGCGGGAGACCCCTACGAGCAGTACTTC. As protein: CASLKAGDPYEQYF.

This clonotype showed up many times. The rearrangement joins TRBV3-1 to TRBJ2-1, with unresolved D. Germline lookup yields CDR1 LGHDT and CDR2 YNNKEL (reference sequence). The ends were cut back, 4 bases at V and 8 bases at J, with 6 bases in the middle. CDR3 length: 11 residues. In DNA form, the CDR3 reads TGTGCCAGCAGCCTCCTGGATGAGCAGTTCTTC. It is translated as CASSLLDEQFF.

In its sample, this clonotype was seen many times. V and J are TRBV5-1 and TRBJ1-1; D is uncertain. Trimming pared 4 bases from V and 0 bases from J, leaving 13 bases between. The CDR3 spans 15 residues. Germline V gene data show CDR1 as SGHRS and CDR2 as YFSETQ. CDR3 nucleotide sequence: TGCGCCAGCAGCCCCGGTACAGCTATGAACACTGAAGCTTTCTTT. Protein sequence: CASSPGTAMNTEAFF.

The V call is TRBV3-1, the J call TRBJ2-5; 7 nucleotides line up with TRBD1. Germline V CDR1 and CDR2: LGHDT, YNNKEL (reference sequence). This CDR3 comprises 16 residues. J was trimmed by 5 bases and V by 5 bases; bases with no gene match: 14. CDR3 amino acids: CASSFTWTGNKETQYF. The CDR3 coding sequence is TGTGCCAGCAGCTTCACGTGGACAGGAAATAAGGAGACCCAGTACTTC.

The gene calls are TRBV6-5 and TRBJ2-7, with TRBD1 matching over 11 bases. The CDR3 contains 14 residues. Unmatched junction bases numbered 6, after V lost 9 bases and J lost 2 bases. Germline V gives CDR1 MNHEY, CDR2 SVGAGI. CDR3 nucleotide sequence: TGTGCCAGTACCCGGGACAGGGGGACCTACGAGCAGTACTTC. This gives the protein CASTRDRGTYEQYF.

This clonotype turned up a few times. V usage is TRBV5-1 and J usage is TRBJ2-1, with D possibly called TRBD1 or TRBD2 (6 bases each). The V end lost 0 bases, the J end lost 9 bases, and 19 bases lay between the germline ends. CDR1 is SGHRS and CDR2 is YFSETQ in the germline V gene. This CDR3 region has 16 residues. This CDR3 is CASSLEGGGPGSEQFF. The CDR3 DNA reads TGCGCCAGCAGCTTGGAAGGAGGGGGACCTGGTAGTGAGCAGTTCTTC.

The genes are TRBV3-1 and TRBJ2-7; 10 bases align to TRBD1. In germline, CDR1 is LGHDT, CDR2 YNNKEL (reference sequence). This CDR3 comprises 14 residues. J was trimmed by 3 bases and V by 8 bases; bases with no gene match: 7. The CDR3 region is CASRDRGKIYEQYF. The CDR3 coding sequence is TGTGCCAGCCGGGACAGGGGTAAAATCTACGAGCAGTACTTC.

The chain links TRBV6-1 to TRBJ1-4; 7 bases are a match to TRBD1. The germline V gene encodes CDR1 MNHNS and CDR2 SASEGT. The CDR3 contains 16 residues. Trimming at V came to 7 bases and at J to 7 bases, leaving 15 bases not matched to a gene. The CDR3 reads CASTKQPGGAVEKLFF. For the CDR3, the DNA is TGTGCCAGCACCAAACAACCAGGGGGAGCTGTTGAAAAACTGTTTTTT.

The sample holds many counts of this clonotype. The rearrangement joins TRBV11-3 to TRBJ2-3; D gene ambiguous. The CDR3 is 11 amino acids. The germline gives CDR1 SGHNT, CDR2 YENEEA. Trimming took off 4 bases at V and 2 bases at J, with 1 base between the two ends. The CDR3: CASSSTDTQYF. DNA for the CDR3: TGTGCCAGCAGCTCCACAGATACGCAGTATTTT. The full variable domain, its missing parts supplied by reference TRBV11-3 and TRBJ2-3, is EAGVVQSPRYKIIEKKQPVAFWCNPISGHNTLYWYLQNLGQGPELLIRYENEEAVDDSQLPKDRFSAERLKGVDSTLKIQPAELGDSAVYLCASSSTDTQYFGPGTRLTVL.